The TCR beta chain under discussion was sequenced for a study of cytomegalovirus exposure and HLA in healthy donors. V lost 5 bases and J 7 bases, leaving 12 bases between the germline ends. In germline, CDR1 is SGHTA, CDR2 FQGTGA. This CDR3 is 13 amino acids long. With 60 Vbeta and 13 Jbeta primers, the PCR was carried out. Using immunoSEQ multiplex PCR, the repertoire was profiled, and TCRdb retains in-frame clones only, with some absent. Its table lists about 200,000 clones. This chain joins TRBV7-3 and TRBJ1-5; D ambiguous. The clonotype was recovered from a girl aged 2 to 9 in good health and CMV-seropositive. The material sequenced was PBMCs. For the CDR3, the DNA is TGTGCCAGCAGCCTCACGGCGGGGCAGCCCCAGCATTTT. This encodes CASSLTAGQPQHF. Combining the CDR3 with reference TRBV7-3 and TRBJ1-5 gives the whole variable domain GAGVSQTPSNKVTEKGKYVELRCDPISGHTALYWYRQSLGQGPEFLIYFQGTGAADDSGLPNDRFFAVRPEGSVSTLKIQRTERGDSAVYLCASSLTAGQPQHFGDGTRLSIL.